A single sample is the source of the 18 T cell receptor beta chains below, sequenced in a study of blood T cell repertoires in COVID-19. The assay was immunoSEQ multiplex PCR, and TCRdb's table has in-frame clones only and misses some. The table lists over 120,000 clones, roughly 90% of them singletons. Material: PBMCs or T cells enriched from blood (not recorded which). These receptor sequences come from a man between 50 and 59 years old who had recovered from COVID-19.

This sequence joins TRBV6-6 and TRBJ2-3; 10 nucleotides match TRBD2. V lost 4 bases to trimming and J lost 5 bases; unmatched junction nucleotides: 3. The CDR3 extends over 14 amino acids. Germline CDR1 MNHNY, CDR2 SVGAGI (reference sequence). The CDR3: CASSWTSGGDTQYF. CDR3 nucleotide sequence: TGTGCCAGCAGTTGGACTAGCGGCGGAGATACGCAGTATTTT.

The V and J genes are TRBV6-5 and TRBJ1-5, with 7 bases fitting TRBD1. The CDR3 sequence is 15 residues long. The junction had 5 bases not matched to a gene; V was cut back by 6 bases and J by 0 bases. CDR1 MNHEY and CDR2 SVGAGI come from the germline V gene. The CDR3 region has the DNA TGTGCCAGCAGCCGGACAGGATTTAGCAATCAGCCCCAGCATTTT. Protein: CASSRTGFSNQPQHF.

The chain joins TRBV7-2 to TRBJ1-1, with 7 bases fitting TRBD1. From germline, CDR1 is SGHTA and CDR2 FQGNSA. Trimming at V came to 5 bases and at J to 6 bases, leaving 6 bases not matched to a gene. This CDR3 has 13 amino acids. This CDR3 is CASSQQGTSEAFF. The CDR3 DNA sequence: TGTGCCAGCAGCCAACAGGGGACGTCTGAAGCTTTCTTT.

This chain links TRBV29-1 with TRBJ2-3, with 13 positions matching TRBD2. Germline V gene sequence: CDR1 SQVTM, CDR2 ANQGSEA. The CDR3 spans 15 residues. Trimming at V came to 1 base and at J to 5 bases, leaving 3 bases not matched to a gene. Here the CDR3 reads CSVEGRTSGGDTQYF. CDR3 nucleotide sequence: TGCAGCGTTGAAGGTCGGACTAGCGGGGGAGATACGCAGTATTTT.

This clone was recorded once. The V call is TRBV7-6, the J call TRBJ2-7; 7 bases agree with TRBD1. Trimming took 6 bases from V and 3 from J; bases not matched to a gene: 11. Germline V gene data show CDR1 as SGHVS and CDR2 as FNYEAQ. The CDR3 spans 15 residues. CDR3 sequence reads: CASRKNEGASYEQYF. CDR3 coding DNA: TGTGCCAGCAGAAAAAACGAGGGGGCTAGCTACGAGCAGTACTTC.

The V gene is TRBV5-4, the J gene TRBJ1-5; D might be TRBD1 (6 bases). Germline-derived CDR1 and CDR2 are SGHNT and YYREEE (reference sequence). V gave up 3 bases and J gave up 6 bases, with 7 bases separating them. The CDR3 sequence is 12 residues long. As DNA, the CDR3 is TGTGCCAGCAGCTCCAGGGGTCAGCCCCAGCATTTT. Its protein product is CASSSRGQPQHF.

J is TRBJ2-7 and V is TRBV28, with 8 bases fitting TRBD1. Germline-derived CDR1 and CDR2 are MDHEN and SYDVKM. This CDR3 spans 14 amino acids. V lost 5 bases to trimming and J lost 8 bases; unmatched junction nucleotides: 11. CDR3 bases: TGTGCCAGCAGTAAACAGGGGGGACCTAAAAAGCAGTACGTC. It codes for CASSKQGGPKKQYV.

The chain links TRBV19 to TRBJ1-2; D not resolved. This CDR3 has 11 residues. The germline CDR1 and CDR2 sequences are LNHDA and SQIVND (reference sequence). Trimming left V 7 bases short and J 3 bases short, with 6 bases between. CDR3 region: CASIDDYGYTF. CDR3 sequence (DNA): TGTGCCAGTATAGATGACTATGGCTACACCTTC.

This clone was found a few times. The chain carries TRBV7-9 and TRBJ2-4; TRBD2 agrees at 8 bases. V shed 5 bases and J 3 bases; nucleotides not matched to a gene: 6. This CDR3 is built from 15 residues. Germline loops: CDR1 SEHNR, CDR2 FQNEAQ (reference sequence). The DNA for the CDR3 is TGTGCCAGCAGCCCGGGGAGCGGGGGCAAAAACATTCAGTACTTC. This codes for CASSPGSGGKNIQYF.

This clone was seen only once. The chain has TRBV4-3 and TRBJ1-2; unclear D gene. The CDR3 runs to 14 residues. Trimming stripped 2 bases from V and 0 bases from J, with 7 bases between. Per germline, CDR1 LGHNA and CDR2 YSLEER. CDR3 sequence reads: CASSQMQANYGYTF. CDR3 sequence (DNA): TGCGCCAGCAGCCAAATGCAGGCTAACTATGGCTACACCTTC.

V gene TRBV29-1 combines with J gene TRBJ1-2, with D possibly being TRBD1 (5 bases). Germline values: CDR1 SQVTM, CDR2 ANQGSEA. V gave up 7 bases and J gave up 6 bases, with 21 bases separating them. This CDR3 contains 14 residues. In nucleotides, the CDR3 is TGCAGCGCCATTGTGACAGCTTCCCGGGATGGCTACACCTTC. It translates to CSAIVTASRDGYTF.

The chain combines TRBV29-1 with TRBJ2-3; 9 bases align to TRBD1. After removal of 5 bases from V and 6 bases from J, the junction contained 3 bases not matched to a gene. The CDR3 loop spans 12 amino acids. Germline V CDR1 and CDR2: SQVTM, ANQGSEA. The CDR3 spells CSVRTGADTQYF. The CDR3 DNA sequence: TGCAGCGTTCGGACAGGGGCCGATACGCAGTATTTT.

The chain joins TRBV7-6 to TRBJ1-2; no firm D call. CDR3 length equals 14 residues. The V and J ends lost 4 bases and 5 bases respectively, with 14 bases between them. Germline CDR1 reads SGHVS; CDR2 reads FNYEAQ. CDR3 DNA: TGTGCCAGCAGCTCGTACTCTGCCCTTTATGGCTACACCTTC. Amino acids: CASSSYSALYGYTF.

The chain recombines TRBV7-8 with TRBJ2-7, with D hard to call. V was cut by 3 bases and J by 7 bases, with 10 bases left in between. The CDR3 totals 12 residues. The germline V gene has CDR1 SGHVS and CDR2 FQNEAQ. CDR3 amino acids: CASSFSRGEQYV. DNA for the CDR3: TGTGCCAGCAGCTTCTCCAGAGGAGAGCAGTACGTC.

This CDR3 reads CASSLSSGGRTQYF. The CDR3 nucleotides read TGTGCCAGCAGCTTGTCTAGCGGGGGACGGACCCAGTACTTC. The chain has TRBV7-6 and TRBJ2-5; 10 bases line up with TRBD2. Per the germline V gene, CDR1 is SGHVS and CDR2 is FNYEAQ. V was pared by 3 bases and J by 7 bases, with 5 bases of the junction left unmatched. The CDR3 covers 14 residues.

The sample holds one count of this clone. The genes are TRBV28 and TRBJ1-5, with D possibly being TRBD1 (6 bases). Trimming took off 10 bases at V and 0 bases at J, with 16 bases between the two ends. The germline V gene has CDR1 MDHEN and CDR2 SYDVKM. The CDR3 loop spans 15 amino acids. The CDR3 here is CATLLGAYSNQPQHF. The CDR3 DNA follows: TGTGCCACCCTATTGGGGGCTTATAGCAATCAGCCCCAGCATTTT.

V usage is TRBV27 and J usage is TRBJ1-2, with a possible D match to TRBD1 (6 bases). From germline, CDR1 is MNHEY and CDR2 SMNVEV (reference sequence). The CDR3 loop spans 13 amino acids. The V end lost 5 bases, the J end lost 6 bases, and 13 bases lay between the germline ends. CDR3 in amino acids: CASSTRGGDGYTF. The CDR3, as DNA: TGTGCCAGCAGTACCAGGGGAGGGGATGGCTACACCTTC.

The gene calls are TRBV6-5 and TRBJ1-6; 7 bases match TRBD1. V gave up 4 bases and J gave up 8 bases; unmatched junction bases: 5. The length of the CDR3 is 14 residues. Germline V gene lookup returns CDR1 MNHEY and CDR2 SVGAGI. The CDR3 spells CASSFTGVDSPLHF. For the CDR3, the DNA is TGTGCCAGCAGTTTCACAGGGGTCGATTCACCCCTCCACTTT.